This TCR beta chain came from a study of control samples from healthy donors and cancer patients (dated by TCRdb to 2019 to 2021). The junction carries 13 bases between V and J, which are trimmed by 8 bases and 5 bases respectively. The CDR3, cysteine through phenylalanine, is 12 amino acids long. Only the CDR3 DNA stays, 36 bases, in frame from base 1. CDR1 SGHRS and CDR2 YFSETQ were looked up in the germline V gene. Worth noting for this clone: Its antigen is currently not known. One base away there is no much larger clone; base qualities are not given.

Library construction relied on the immunoSEQ multiplex PCR assay. TCRdb re-hosts the immuneACCESS table, in-frame sequences only. Its copies lack some clones; in the studies checked, an unresolved V gene accounts for under half of them, and the cause for the rest is not known. For this sample there are about 250,000 clones; almost 85% appear just once. More than 10% of the sample rests with the top ten. The chain couples TRBV5-1 to TRBJ2-5, with the D assignment possibly TRBD1 or TRBD2, given 5 matching bases for each. The clonotype originates from a woman aged 60-75 years with lung cancer. Sequenced sample: PBMCs. In nucleotides, the sequence is TGCGCCAGTCGCCTCGGGGCTGAGACCCAGTACTTC. This sequence encodes CASRLGAETQYF.